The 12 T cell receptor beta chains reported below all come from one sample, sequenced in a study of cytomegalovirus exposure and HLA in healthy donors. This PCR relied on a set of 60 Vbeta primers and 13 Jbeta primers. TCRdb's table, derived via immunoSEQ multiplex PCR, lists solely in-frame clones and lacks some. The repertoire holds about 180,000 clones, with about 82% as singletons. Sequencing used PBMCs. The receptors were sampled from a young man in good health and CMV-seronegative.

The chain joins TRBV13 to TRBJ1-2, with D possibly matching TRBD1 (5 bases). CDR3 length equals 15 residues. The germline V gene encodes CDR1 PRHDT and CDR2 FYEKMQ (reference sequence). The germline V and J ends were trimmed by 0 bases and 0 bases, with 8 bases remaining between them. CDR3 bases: TGTGCCAGCAGCTTAGGGGGGCTAGCTAACTATGGCTACACCTTC. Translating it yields CASSLGGLANYGYTF.

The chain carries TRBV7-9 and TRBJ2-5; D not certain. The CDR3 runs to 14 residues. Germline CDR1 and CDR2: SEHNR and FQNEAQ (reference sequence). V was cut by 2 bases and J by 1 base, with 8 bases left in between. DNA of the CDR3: TGTGCCAGCAGCTTAAGAGTCGGCCAAGAGACCCAGTACTTC. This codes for CASSLRVGQETQYF.

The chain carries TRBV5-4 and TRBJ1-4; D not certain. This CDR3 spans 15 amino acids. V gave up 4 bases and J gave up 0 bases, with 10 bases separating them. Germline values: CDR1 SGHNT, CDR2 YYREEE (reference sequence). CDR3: CASSQEWTTNEKLFF. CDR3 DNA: TGTGCCAGCAGCCAGGAATGGACAACTAATGAAAAACTGTTTTTT.

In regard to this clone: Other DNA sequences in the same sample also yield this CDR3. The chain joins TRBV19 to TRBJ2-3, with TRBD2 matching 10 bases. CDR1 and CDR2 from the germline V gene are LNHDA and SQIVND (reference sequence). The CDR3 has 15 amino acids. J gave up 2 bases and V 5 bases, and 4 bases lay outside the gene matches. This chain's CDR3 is CASSLLAGATDTQYF. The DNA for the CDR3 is TGTGCCAGTAGTTTGCTAGCGGGGGCCACAGATACGCAGTATTTT.

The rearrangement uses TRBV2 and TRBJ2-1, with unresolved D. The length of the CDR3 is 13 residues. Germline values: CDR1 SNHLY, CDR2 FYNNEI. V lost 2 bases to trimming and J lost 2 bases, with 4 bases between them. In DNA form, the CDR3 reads TGTGCCAGCAGTGAACTACCCTACAATGAGCAGTTCTTC. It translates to CASSELPYNEQFF.

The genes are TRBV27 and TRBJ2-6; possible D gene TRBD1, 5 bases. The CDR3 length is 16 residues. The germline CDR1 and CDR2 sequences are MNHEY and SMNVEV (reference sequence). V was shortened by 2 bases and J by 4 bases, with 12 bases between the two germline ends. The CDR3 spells CASSLSQGNGANVLTF. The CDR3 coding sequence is TGTGCCAGCAGTTTAAGTCAGGGAAACGGGGCCAACGTCCTGACTTTC.

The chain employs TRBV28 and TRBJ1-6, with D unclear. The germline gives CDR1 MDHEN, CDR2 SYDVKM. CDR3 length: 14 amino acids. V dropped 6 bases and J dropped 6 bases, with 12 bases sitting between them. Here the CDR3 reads CASSPARRNSPLHF. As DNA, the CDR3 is TGTGCCAGCAGCCCAGCGCGCCGTAATTCACCCCTCCACTTT.

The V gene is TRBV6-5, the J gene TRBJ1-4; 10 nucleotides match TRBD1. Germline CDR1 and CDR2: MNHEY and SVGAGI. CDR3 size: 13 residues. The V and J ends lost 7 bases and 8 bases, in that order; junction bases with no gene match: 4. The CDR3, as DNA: TGTGCCAGCAAAGACAGGGGGCCGGAAAAACTGTTTTTT. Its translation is CASKDRGPEKLFF.

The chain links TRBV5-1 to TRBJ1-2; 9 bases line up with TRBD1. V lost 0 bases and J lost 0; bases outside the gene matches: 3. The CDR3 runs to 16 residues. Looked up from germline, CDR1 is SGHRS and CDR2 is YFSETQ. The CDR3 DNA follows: TGCGCCAGCAGCTTGGCCGGGACAGGGACTAACTATGGCTACACCTTC. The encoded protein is CASSLAGTGTNYGYTF.

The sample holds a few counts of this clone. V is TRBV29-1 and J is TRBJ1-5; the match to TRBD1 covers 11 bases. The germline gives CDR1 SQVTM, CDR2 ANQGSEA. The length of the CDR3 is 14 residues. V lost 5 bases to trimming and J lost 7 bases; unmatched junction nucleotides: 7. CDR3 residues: CSVTDRGPGQPQHF. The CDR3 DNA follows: TGCAGCGTTACGGACAGGGGGCCCGGACAGCCCCAGCATTTT.

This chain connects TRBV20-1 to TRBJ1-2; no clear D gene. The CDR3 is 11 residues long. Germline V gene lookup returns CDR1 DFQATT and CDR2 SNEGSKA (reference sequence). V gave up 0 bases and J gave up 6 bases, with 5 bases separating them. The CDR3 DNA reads TGCAGTGCTAGAGATCCAAATGGCTACACCTTC. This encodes CSARDPNGYTF.

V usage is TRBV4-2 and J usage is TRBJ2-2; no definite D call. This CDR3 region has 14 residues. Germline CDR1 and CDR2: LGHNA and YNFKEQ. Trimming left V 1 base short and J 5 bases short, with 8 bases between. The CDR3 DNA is TGTGCCAGCAGCCAAGTGGGCGCGACCGGGGAGCTGTTTTTT. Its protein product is CASSQVGATGELFF.